Listed below are T cell receptor beta chains from one sample, sequenced in a study of OX40 agonist ivuxolimab in advanced cancers. Using immunoSEQ multiplex PCR, the repertoire was profiled, and TCRdb retains in-frame clones only, with some absent. The data contain approximately 35,000 clones, about 92% of them seen just once; the ten biggest clones take up about 35%. Sequencing was performed on CD4+ or CD8+ T cells sorted from blood, taken in a trial of the OX40 agonist ivuxolimab. The receptors stem from an adult with an advanced solid tumor such as melanoma, head and neck, liver or kidney cancer. Each CDR3 is given with its conserved first and last residue. Fields, in order: V gene, J gene, clone size, D gene, CDR3 protein, CDR3 DNA. The D gene is left open where the match is weak. Size values are once, few and many counts, or a class for expanded clones, and some rows have none.

v_gene: TRBV10-3
j_gene: TRBJ1-5
abundance: NA
d_gene: NA
CDR3aa: CAISYGEHQPQHF
CDR3nt: TGTGCCATCAGTTATGGGGAGCATCAGCCCCAGCATTTT

v_gene: TRBV27
j_gene: TRBJ1-1
abundance: once
d_gene: TRBD1
CDR3aa: CASSLGQGVTEAFF
CDR3nt: TGTGCCAGCAGTTTGGGACAGGGGGTAACTGAAGCTTTCTTT

v_gene: TRBV28
j_gene: TRBJ2-7
abundance: few
d_gene: NA
CDR3aa: CASRPGQHPYEQYF
CDR3nt: TGTGCCAGCAGGCCGGGACAACATCCCTACGAGCAGTACTTC

v_gene: TRBV19
j_gene: TRBJ2-7
abundance: NA
d_gene: TRBD2
CDR3aa: CASRNLAGPLEQYF
CDR3nt: TGTGCCAGTAGGAATCTAGCGGGACCCCTCGAGCAGTACTTC

v_gene: TRBV29-1
j_gene: TRBJ1-2
abundance: few
d_gene: NA
CDR3aa: CSGDLYYYGYTF
CDR3nt: TGCAGCGGGGACCTTTACTACTATGGCTACACCTTC

v_gene: TRBV5-1
j_gene: TRBJ2-2
abundance: NA
d_gene: NA
CDR3aa: CASSSSFTEPTANTGELFF
CDR3nt: TGCGCCAGCAGCTCAAGCTTCACGGAGCCCACCGCAAACACCGGGGAGCTGTTTTTT

v_gene: TRBV27
j_gene: TRBJ2-7
abundance: NA
d_gene: NA
CDR3aa: CASSWAGHEQYF
CDR3nt: TGTGCCAGCAGTTGGGCAGGGCACGAGCAGTACTTC

v_gene: TRBV5-4
j_gene: TRBJ2-1
abundance: NA
d_gene: NA
CDR3aa: CASSPSDSRNEQFF
CDR3nt: TGTGCCAGCAGCCCTAGTGATTCCCGCAATGAGCAGTTCTTC

v_gene: TRBV25-1
j_gene: TRBJ2-1
abundance: NA
d_gene: NA
CDR3aa: CASSLVGNEQFF
CDR3nt: TGTGCCAGCAGCTTAGTGGGGAATGAGCAGTTCTTC

v_gene: TRBV5-1
j_gene: TRBJ2-1
abundance: NA
d_gene: NA
CDR3aa: CASSYSNEQFF
CDR3nt: TGCGCCAGCAGCTACAGCAATGAGCAGTTCTTC

v_gene: TRBV29-1
j_gene: TRBJ2-1
abundance: NA
d_gene: NA
CDR3aa: CSVGFRDYNEQFF
CDR3nt: TGCAGCGTCGGATTCCGGGACTACAATGAGCAGTTCTTC

v_gene: TRBV9
j_gene: TRBJ2-3
abundance: NA
d_gene: NA
CDR3aa: CASSVGGVRTDTQYF
CDR3nt: TGTGCCAGCAGCGTAGGGGGCGTGAGAACAGATACGCAGTATTTT

v_gene: TRBV5-5
j_gene: TRBJ1-1
abundance: NA
d_gene: TRBD1
CDR3aa: CASSQDPGGGTEAFF
CDR3nt: TGTGCCAGCAGCCAAGACCCAGGGGGCGGGACTGAAGCTTTCTTT

v_gene: TRBV5-1
j_gene: TRBJ2-3
abundance: NA
d_gene: NA
CDR3aa: CASSSDLTDTQYF
CDR3nt: TGCGCCAGCAGCTCAGATCTCACAGATACGCAGTATTTT

v_gene: TRBV27
j_gene: TRBJ2-7
abundance: NA
d_gene: TRBD1
CDR3aa: CASSPGQAQGGQYF
CDR3nt: TGTGCCAGCAGCCCTGGACAGGCACAGGGTGGGCAGTACTTC

v_gene: TRBV9
j_gene: TRBJ1-6
abundance: NA
d_gene: TRBD1
CDR3aa: CASSVGDRNSPLHF
CDR3nt: TGTGCCAGCAGCGTAGGGGACAGAAATTCACCCCTCCACTTT

v_gene: TRBV19
j_gene: TRBJ1-5
abundance: NA
d_gene: NA
CDR3aa: CASSDISNQPQHF
CDR3nt: TGTGCCAGTAGCGACATATCCAATCAGCCCCAGCATTTT

v_gene: TRBV19
j_gene: TRBJ1-1
abundance: NA
d_gene: NA
CDR3aa: CASSISAEAFF
CDR3nt: TGTGCCAGTAGTATCAGTGCCGAAGCTTTCTTT

v_gene: TRBV13
j_gene: TRBJ2-5
abundance: NA
d_gene: TRBD1
CDR3aa: CASSRYDRAPLETQYF
CDR3nt: TGTGCCAGCAGCCGATATGACAGGGCCCCACTGGAGACCCAGTACTTC

v_gene: TRBV7-9
j_gene: TRBJ2-7
abundance: NA
d_gene: TRBD1
CDR3aa: CASSPRDSSYEQYF
CDR3nt: TGTGCCAGCAGCCCACGGGACAGCTCCTACGAGCAGTACTTC

v_gene: TRBV5-1
j_gene: TRBJ2-3
abundance: NA
d_gene: TRBD2
CDR3aa: CASSLGAGLASGTDTQYF
CDR3nt: TGCGCCAGCAGCTTGGGCGCTGGACTAGCCTCCGGCACAGATACGCAGTATTTT

v_gene: TRBV27
j_gene: TRBJ2-1
abundance: NA
d_gene: NA
CDR3aa: CASSLSLRPGEQFF
CDR3nt: TGTGCCAGCAGTTTATCCTTAAGACCTGGTGAGCAGTTCTTC

v_gene: TRBV23-1
j_gene: TRBJ1-2
abundance: NA
d_gene: NA
CDR3aa: CASSQSWDDYGYTF
CDR3nt: TGCGCCAGCAGTCAATCATGGGATGACTATGGCTACACCTTC

v_gene: TRBV7-9
j_gene: TRBJ1-1
abundance: NA
d_gene: NA
CDR3aa: CASSSWTSEEEAFF
CDR3nt: TGTGCCAGCAGCTCCTGGACGTCTGAGGAGGAAGCTTTCTTT

v_gene: TRBV6-5
j_gene: TRBJ2-5
abundance: NA
d_gene: NA
CDR3aa: CASSYEETQYF
CDR3nt: TGTGCCAGCAGTTACGAGGAGACCCAGTACTTC